This T cell receptor (beta chain) comes out of a study of regulatory T cells in long-lasting Graves disease. Arm-PCR with iRepertoire HTBI primers amplified the CDR3 regions for these TCR beta libraries. TCRdb redid the calling of the multiplex PCR reads with MiXCR, one entry per CDR3 protein. The profile shows some 330,000 distinct CDR3 sequences, 23% of them singletons. Time point given: persistent/refractory GD, antithyroid drugs over 5 years with positive TRAb. The TCR library was made from RNA extracted from PBMCs. The length of the CDR3 is 16 residues. The V segment lost 5 bases and the J segment 6 bases; nucleotides outside the gene matches: 10. Germline CDR1 and CDR2: DFQATT and SNEGSKA (reference sequence).

The origin of this receptor is a woman aged 40-49 years with Graves disease. The chain is built from TRBV20-1 and TRBJ2-1; 13 bases line up with TRBD2. The material was peripheral blood mononuclear cells (PBMCs), obtained when the disease was refractory, from a patient treated with antithyroid drugs. The CDR3 region is CSAAGTSGVKLNEQFF. Here the CDR3 DNA reads TGCAGTGCTGCCGGGACTAGCGGGGTGAAACTCAATGAGCAGTTCTTC.